The TCR beta chain described here comes from a study of blood T cell repertoires in COVID-19. Background on the study: Whether acute or convalescent, the COVID-19 samples came from the United States, Italy and Spain. Nucleic acid was either cDNA or gDNA, and it came from T cells, B-cell-depleted T cells, or PBMCs.

V shed 6 bases and J 0 bases; nucleotides not matched to a gene: 3. CDR1 is SNHLY and CDR2 is FYNNEI in the germline V gene. There are 15 residues in the CDR3. Patients of the Seattle cohort, enrolled during active infection, were followed longitudinally. TCRdb keeps only in-frame clones here, not all; method: immunoSEQ multiplex PCR. The sample includes approximately 120,000 clones, around 83% of them seen just once. This clone was seen a few times. Sequencing was carried out using peripheral blood. The TCR sequence derives from a woman older than 75 with COVID-19, enrolled during active disease. The rearrangement links TRBV2 to TRBJ1-3, with TRBD1 matching over 9 bases. The CDR3 bases are TGTGCCAGCAGCGACAGGGGGATCTCTGGAAACACCATATATTTT. Its translation is CASSDRGISGNTIYF. The full variable domain, in which reference TRBV2 and TRBJ1-3 provide the parts outside the CDR3, is EPEVTQTPSHQVTQMGQEVILRCVPISNHLYFYWYRQILGQKVEFLVSFYNNEISEKSEIFDDQFSVERPDGSNFTLKIRSTKLEDSAMYFCASSDRGISGNTIYFGEGSWLTVV.